The sequence of this T cell receptor beta chain was determined in a study of metastatic and nonmetastatic thyroid tumors. How the authors handled the data: The distant-metastasis classifier for papillary thyroid cancer was built from CDR3 differences across clinicopathological groups. TCRdb redid the clone calls on the PCR reads using MiXCR. These V and J calls are TCRdb output, not the study's own analysis. The sample shows 25,000 to 30,000 clones, 20% to 30% of them seen only once. This clone was picked up a small number of times. No patient had received any treatment before thyroid surgery. Germline CDR1 is SGHNT and CDR2 is YYREEE (reference sequence). With 5 bases clipped from V and 0 bases from J, the junction kept 7 bases outside the gene matches. This CDR3 is built from 17 residues.

The sample taken for sequencing was blood. This TCR was sampled from a female donor with papillary thyroid cancer or a benign thyroid nodule (not recorded which). Some clones in this sample may be carry-over from other donors' samples. The chain carries TRBV5-4 and TRBJ2-1; 11 bases agree with TRBD2. The CDR3 nucleotides are TGTGCCAGCAGTCCTGCTAGCGGGAGGCGCTCCTACAATGAGCAGTTCTTC. Its protein is CASSPASGRRSYNEQFF.